The text below deals with one T cell receptor beta chain. It has no known antigen specificity. Base-call qualities are not available, and no considerably larger clone is one nucleotide away. The immunoSEQ Assay was used to sequence TCR beta CDR3 regions from DNA. On the study's bioinformatics: T cell density was computed as TCR beta template counts normalized to usable DNA estimated by amplifying housekeeping genes. Using the preseqR package, richness was estimated by extrapolating to 120,000 templates for tissue samples and 400,000 templates for PBMC samples. Clonality was calculated as one minus Pielou's evenness. Tissue-enriched TCRs were identified through differential abundance testing performed on productive amino-acid clonotypes, with a minimum total count of 5 and an alpha of 0.1. Repertoire overlap between compartments was quantified with the Jaccard Index and Morisita Overlap Index. GLIPH grouped TCR beta CDR3s together with public tetramer-defined viral CDR3s, and a viral motif had to include at least three viral sequences and show V-gene enrichment. TCRdb took over this immuneACCESS table, retaining in-frame rearrangements with V and J assigned. Such tables are incomplete; in checked studies, under half of the missing clones stem from an unresolved V gene, and the remainder is unexplained. V and J calls and clone size are given by that table; D and trimming were obtained from the DNA. This sample has fewer than 35,000 clones in its table, and roughly 91% of those were observed once. The ten largest account for roughly 2.9% of the sample.

This record belongs to a study of T cells in localized non-small cell lung cancer (dated by TCRdb to the early 2020s). With regard to the full study: The study analyzed T cell repertoires of 200 to 250 early-stage NSCLC patients, comparing tumors and uninvolved tumor-adjacent lungs. The cohort consisted of roughly 240 treatment-naive NSCLC patients whose localized lung tumors had been resected. Of the NSCLC patients, roughly 130 were male and approximately 97 were female, and the mean age was around 70 years. Summary of the overall study and its limitations: A median of around 50 of the top 100 tumor clones were detected in paired uninvolved adjacent lung, and 25 to 35 of these tumor clones were also found among the top 100 clones of the paired uninvolved adjacent lung. The highest T cell clonality was observed in uninvolved tumor-adjacent lung, where clonality exceeded that of tumor, suggesting that antigenic responses were more focused in uninvolved tumor-adjacent lung. Since the design was exploratory, TCR variables were selected using unadjusted p-values with no false-discovery rate correction. Longer overall survival was associated with higher T cell density in blood, whereas shorter survival was associated with higher clonality in adjacent lung. Because multi-region sequencing of the tumors was not done, intratumor heterogeneity could not be ruled out.

CDR1 SGHRS and CDR2 YFSETQ were looked up in the germline V gene. The CDR3 measures 16 amino acids from cysteine to phenylalanine. Only the CDR3 region is kept as DNA, spanning 48 bases read in frame from base 1. V and J lose 0 bases and 1 base, and a span of 13 bases separates them. At diagnosis, peripheral blood, uninvolved tumor-adjacent lung and tumor were collected and stored as a combination of fresh-frozen and FFPE material. For TCR repertoire profiling, the blood samples were analyzed as peripheral blood mononuclear cells. The TCR originated in a female donor over 55 with stage I lung adenocarcinoma. Recombination linked TRBV5-1 to TRBJ2-5, with no confidently assigned D gene. The material sequenced was peripheral blood, taken before any cancer treatment. The nucleotide sequence reads TGCGCCAGCAGCTTGGGAAGGCAGGCCACCCAAGAGACCCAGTACTTC. Translated, it gives CASSLGRQATQETQYF.